Each of the 31 T cell receptor beta chains below was sequenced from the same sample in a study of blood T cell repertoires in COVID-19. Generated by immunoSEQ multiplex PCR, the TCRdb table keeps only in-frame clones and is missing some. This table holds around 90,000 clones, over 80% found once. Sequences were obtained from peripheral blood. The receptor set was obtained from a woman aged 70-85 years with active or convalescent COVID-19.

This chain uses TRBV7-6 with TRBJ2-1; 8 nucleotides match TRBD1. CDR1 is SGHVS, CDR2 FNYEAQ, per germline. Unmatched junction bases numbered 10, after V lost 5 bases and J lost 7 bases. The CDR3 contains 15 residues. The CDR3 DNA reads as TGTGCCAGCAGCCCTCAGGACAGGGAAGGAAATGAGCAGTTCTTC. Translated, it gives CASSPQDREGNEQFF.

J is TRBJ1-2 and V is TRBV28; the D is unclear. The CDR3 runs to 13 residues. Per the germline V gene, CDR1 is MDHEN and CDR2 is SYDVKM. Between the trimmed V and J ends, which lost 7 bases and 8 bases, there was a span of 17 bases. CDR3 bases: TGTGCCAGCACCGAACGGGGTTACGGCGGCTACACCTTC. It translates to CASTERGYGGYTF.

The chain employs TRBV5-1 and TRBJ2-5; D unclear. The CDR3 is made up of 15 amino acids. Trimming stripped 6 bases from V and 1 base from J, with 16 bases between. Germline CDR1 SGHRS, CDR2 YFSETQ. CDR3 DNA: TGCGCCAGCACCCTCTCAGGAAACAGCCAAGAGACCCAGTACTTC. Its translation: CASTLSGNSQETQYF.

The chain links TRBV7-8 to TRBJ2-3, with a tentative D call TRBD2 (7 bases). The V end was cut by 5 bases, the J end by 5 bases, with 17 bases between. The germline CDR1 and CDR2 sequences are SGHVS and FQNEAQ. This CDR3 is built from 15 residues. The CDR3 sequence is CASSLVWGGGDTQYF. In DNA, the CDR3 is TGTGCCAGCAGCCTTGTCTGGGGGGGCGGAGATACGCAGTATTTT.

The rearrangement joins TRBV19 to TRBJ1-1; D might be TRBD1 (6 bases). Trimming shortened V by 6 bases and J by 3 bases, and 23 bases separated the two germline ends. The V gene's germline CDR1 is LNHDA and CDR2 SQIVND (reference sequence). This CDR3 comprises 17 residues. CDR3 loop: CASSNPRTARPDTEAFF. Here the CDR3 DNA reads TGTGCCAGTAGCAACCCCCGGACAGCACGTCCCGACACTGAAGCTTTCTTT.

This clone was detected only once. In DNA form, the CDR3 reads TGTGCCAGCGGACATGGGGGGTTTGGTAATGAGCAGTTCTTC. Its translation: CASGHGGFGNEQFF. V gene TRBV25-1 combines with J gene TRBJ2-1; tentatively, D is TRBD2 (6 bases). CDR3 length equals 14 residues. Looked up from germline, CDR1 is MGHDK and CDR2 is SYGVNS. Trimming took off 8 bases at V and 7 bases at J, with 18 bases between the two ends.

This clone was seen only a few times. The chain employs TRBV28 and TRBJ1-2; 7 bases agree with TRBD1. Germline loops: CDR1 MDHEN, CDR2 SYDVKM. CDR3 length equals 16 residues. The V segment lost 5 bases and the J segment 1 base; nucleotides outside the gene matches: 10. The CDR3 coding sequence is TGTGCCAGCAGTGTCCAGGACAGGACCCGTAACTATGGCTACACCTTC. Translated: CASSVQDRTRNYGYTF.

The CDR3 reads CATKKGQNYMNTEAFF. For the CDR3, the DNA is TGTGCCACCAAAAAGGGACAGAACTACATGAACACTGAAGCTTTCTTT. The rearrangement joins TRBV19 to TRBJ1-1; 7 nucleotides line up with TRBD1. Germline values: CDR1 LNHDA, CDR2 SQIVND (reference sequence). The CDR3 loop spans 16 amino acids. V shed 10 bases, J shed 0 bases, and the junction held 14 bases outside the gene matches.

Only one count was recorded for this clone. This chain links TRBV28 with TRBJ1-2, with TRBD1 matching over 8 bases. CDR3 length: 15 amino acids. Germline CDR1 and CDR2: MDHEN and SYDVKM. Trimming removed 5 bases from V and 8 bases from J; junction bases left unmatched: 13. CDR3 in DNA: TGTGCCAGCAGTCCCCAGACTGGACAGGGAGGCGGCTACACCTTC. Protein sequence: CASSPQTGQGGGYTF.

V gene TRBV5-1 combines with J gene TRBJ1-2; TRBD1 is a possible D gene (5 bases). Germline-derived CDR1 and CDR2 are SGHRS and YFSETQ. V was cut by 1 base and J by 4 bases, with 14 bases left in between. The CDR3 length is 15 residues. In nucleotides, the CDR3 is TGCGCCAGCAGCTTGCAGACAGCCTCTTCCTATGGCTACACCTTC. Translated: CASSLQTASSYGYTF. Looking up the rest from reference TRBV5-1 and TRBJ1-2 gives the full variable domain: KAGVTQTPRYLIKTRGQQVTLSCSPISGHRSVSWYQQTPGQGLQFLFEYFSETQRNKGNFPGRFSGRQFSNSRSEMNVSTLELGDSALYLCASSLQTASSYGYTFGSGTRLTVV.

The CDR3 sequence: CASSVSGGFSYEQYF. In DNA, the CDR3 is TGTGCCAGCAGTGTAAGCGGGGGGTTCTCCTACGAGCAGTACTTC. The chain employs TRBV2 and TRBJ2-7; TRBD2 matches 9 bases. Germline CDR1 is SNHLY and CDR2 is FYNNEI. CDR3 length equals 15 residues. Trimming at V came to 4 bases and at J to 0 bases, leaving 4 bases not matched to a gene.

This chain uses TRBV28 with TRBJ2-2, with 7 bases fitting TRBD1. Germline loops: CDR1 MDHEN, CDR2 SYDVKM. J gave up 5 bases and V 6 bases, and 9 bases lay outside the gene matches. The length of the CDR3 is 15 residues. This chain's CDR3 is CASSRPQGRTGELFF. DNA of the CDR3: TGTGCCAGCAGCCGCCCACAGGGGAGAACCGGGGAGCTGTTTTTT.

The genes are TRBV2 and TRBJ1-4; 9 positions agree with TRBD1. Germline V gene lookup returns CDR1 SNHLY and CDR2 FYNNEI. This CDR3 is 15 amino acids long. The ends lost 6 bases at V and 5 bases at J; junction bases unmatched: 7. The CDR3 region is CASSGGQGRNEKLFF. The CDR3 DNA is TGTGCCAGCAGCGGAGGACAGGGGCGAAATGAAAAACTGTTTTTT. Drawing the rest from reference TRBV2 and TRBJ1-4, the complete variable domain is EPEVTQTPSHQVTQMGQEVILRCVPISNHLYFYWYRQILGQKVEFLVSFYNNEISEKSEIFDDQFSVERPDGSNFTLKIRSTKLEDSAMYFCASSGGQGRNEKLFFGSGTQLSVL.

The V gene is TRBV9, the J gene TRBJ1-3, with a tentative D call TRBD1 (6 bases). Between the trimmed V and J ends, which lost 4 bases and 0 bases, there was a span of 14 bases. The CDR3 is 16 amino acids. Germline lookup yields CDR1 SGDLS and CDR2 YYNGEE. This CDR3 is CASSTGQHFSGNTIYF. CDR3 coding DNA: TGTGCCAGCAGCACCGGACAGCATTTCTCTGGAAACACCATATATTTT.

CDR3 in amino acids: CASSQEGAREQFF. The CDR3 coding sequence is TGCGCCAGCAGCCAAGAGGGGGCGAGGGAGCAGTTCTTC. V is TRBV4-1 and J is TRBJ2-1, with D possibly being TRBD1 (6 bases). The V end was cut by 0 bases, the J end by 10 bases, with 10 bases between. This CDR3 spans 13 amino acids. The germline gives CDR1 MGHRA, CDR2 YSYEKL.

V is TRBV6-2 or TRBV6-3 and J is TRBJ2-5, with 7 bases lining up with TRBD1. Germline V lookup: CDR1 MNHEY, CDR2 SVGEGT. This CDR3 contains 14 residues. The junction had 7 bases not matched to a gene; V was cut back by 7 bases and J by 2 bases. The CDR3 reads CASIPDRQQETQYF. The CDR3 coding sequence is TGTGCCAGCATCCCGGACAGGCAACAAGAGACCCAGTACTTC.

V gene TRBV2 combines with J gene TRBJ2-7; D is unclear. The CDR3 runs 14 residues. Germline values: CDR1 SNHLY, CDR2 FYNNEI. The V and J ends lost 4 bases and 4 bases respectively, with 14 bases between them. The CDR3 region is CASSARLGPYEQYF. For the CDR3, the DNA is TGTGCCAGCAGTGCAAGGTTGGGCCCTTACGAGCAGTACTTC.

This clone was seen a single time. The chain carries TRBV11-2 and TRBJ2-1, with D perhaps matching TRBD2 (6 bases). Germline values: CDR1 SGHAT, CDR2 FQNNGV. The V end was cut by 3 bases, the J end by 5 bases, with 8 bases between. This CDR3 comprises 13 residues. The CDR3: CASSLGEDNEQFF. The CDR3 coding sequence is TGTGCCAGCAGCTTGGGGGAGGACAATGAGCAGTTCTTC.

The rearrangement uses TRBV19 and TRBJ1-2; a weak D match, TRBD1 (6 bases). The CDR3 length is 14 residues. In germline, CDR1 is LNHDA, CDR2 SQIVND (reference sequence). V was cut by 6 bases and J by 4 bases, with 15 bases left in between. CDR3 nucleotide sequence: TGTGCCAGTAGATACAGGGACACCATCTATGGCTACACCTTC. Its protein product is CASRYRDTIYGYTF.

V is TRBV10-1 and J is TRBJ2-1; 9 positions agree with TRBD1. CDR3 length equals 13 residues. Germline trimming cut 5 bases from V and 5 bases from J; bases unmatched to any gene: 1. Looked up from germline, CDR1 is WNHNN and CDR2 is SYGVQD (reference sequence). CDR3 nucleotide sequence: TGCGCCAGCAGTAGGACAGGGGACAATGAGCAGTTCTTC. Translation gives CASSRTGDNEQFF.

This clone was found a few times. V gene TRBV6-1 combines with J gene TRBJ2-2, with D possibly matching TRBD2 (6 bases). With 4 bases removed from V and 1 base from J, the gap between germline ends came to 13 bases. The CDR3 is made up of 16 amino acids. The germline CDR1 and CDR2 sequences are MNHNS and SASEGT. The CDR3 is CASSGPGLMNTGELFF. The CDR3 nucleotides read TGTGCCAGCAGTGGACCGGGACTCATGAACACCGGGGAGCTGTTTTTT.

This rearrangement joins TRBV20-1 to TRBJ2-1, with TRBD1 identical over 9 bases. J lost 4 bases, V lost 3 bases, and 4 bases had no gene match. Germline V CDR1 and CDR2: DFQATT, SNEGSKA (reference sequence). This CDR3 is built from 14 residues. The CDR3 bases are TGCAGTGCTAGTACCGGGACAGGGTACAATGAGCAGTTCTTC. Its translation: CSASTGTGYNEQFF.

The J gene is TRBJ1-2, the V gene TRBV7-2, with no clear D. Germline CDR1 reads SGHTA; CDR2 reads FQGNSA. The CDR3 totals 13 residues. V was shortened by 5 bases and J by 6 bases, with 13 bases between the two germline ends. This chain's CDR3 is CASSPRDQNGYTF. The CDR3 region has the DNA TGTGCCAGCAGCCCCCGGGATCAAAATGGCTACACCTTC.

V usage is TRBV28 and J usage is TRBJ2-3, with D tentatively TRBD1 (6 bases). CDR1 MDHEN and CDR2 SYDVKM come from the germline V gene. Trimming removed 3 bases from V and 3 bases from J, with 10 bases in between. This CDR3 has 14 amino acids. CDR3 nucleotides: TGTGCCAGCAGTTTCGGGCAGGGGACAGATACGCAGTATTTT. This translates into CASSFGQGTDTQYF.

The rearrangement joins TRBV3-1 (or the pseudogene TRBV3-2) to TRBJ2-3; D uncertain. V was pared by 1 base and J by 0 bases, with 11 bases between. From germline, CDR1 is LGHDT and CDR2 YNNKEL (reference sequence). This CDR3 spans 16 amino acids. CDR3 residues: CASSQAGTISTDTQYF. Written as DNA, the CDR3 is TGTGCCAGCAGCCAAGCTGGTACAATCAGCACAGATACGCAGTATTTT.

This clone has a single count. The gene calls are TRBV27 and TRBJ2-5; 8 bases match TRBD1. CDR1 and CDR2 from the germline V gene are MNHEY and SMNVEV (reference sequence). V was clipped by 7 bases and J by 5 bases; unmatched bases: 6. This CDR3 has 13 residues. CDR3 DNA sequence: TGTGCCAGCACCGGACAGGGCTTGGAGACCCAGTACTTC. It yields the protein CASTGQGLETQYF.

The chain employs TRBV7-9 and TRBJ2-4; tentative D call: TRBD1 (6 bases). V was shortened by 6 bases and J by 8 bases, with 23 bases between the two germline ends. CDR1 SEHNR and CDR2 FQNEAQ come from the germline V gene (reference sequence). The CDR3 extends over 16 amino acids. Written as DNA, the CDR3 is TGTGCCAGCAGTTCGACAGGAATAGGGGTTGGAGACATTCAGTACTTC. Translating gives CASSSTGIGVGDIQYF. Looking up the rest from reference TRBV7-9 and TRBJ2-4 gives the full variable domain: DTGVSQNPRHKITKRGQNVTFRCDPISEHNRLYWYRQTLGQGPEFLTYFQNEAQLEKSRLLSDRFSAERPKGSFSTLEIQRTEQGDSAMYLCASSSTGIGVGDIQYFGAGTRLSVL.

The rearrangement joins TRBV2 to TRBJ1-5, with D unresolved. The CDR3 spans 15 residues. V lost 2 bases and J lost 1, with 9 bases in between. Per germline, CDR1 SNHLY and CDR2 FYNNEI. CDR3 sequence reads: CASSEWSRSNQPQHF. In DNA form, the CDR3 reads TGTGCCAGCAGTGAATGGTCACGGAGCAATCAGCCCCAGCATTTT.

The chain joins TRBV24-1 to TRBJ2-3; 11 bases agree with TRBD2. The CDR3 is 15 residues long. The germline V gene encodes CDR1 KGHDR and CDR2 SFDVKD. V was clipped by 6 bases and J by 5 bases; unmatched bases: 6. The CDR3 spells CATSTTSGAVDTQYF. CDR3 nucleotides: TGTGCCACCAGTACGACTAGCGGGGCGGTAGATACGCAGTATTTT.

In DNA form, the CDR3 reads TGTGCCAGCAGCCTGCGGTCGGCTGAGACAGATACGCAGTATTTT. The encoded protein is CASSLRSAETDTQYF. The V and J genes are TRBV4-2 and TRBJ2-3; no definite D call. The CDR3 has 15 amino acids. Trimming pared 4 bases from V and 3 bases from J, leaving 14 bases between. The germline gives CDR1 LGHNA, CDR2 YNFKEQ.

V gene TRBV18 combines with J gene TRBJ1-2, with 7 bases matching TRBD1. The CDR3 consists of 15 residues. With V trimmed by 3 bases and J by 5 bases, 9 bases remained unmatched. Germline-derived CDR1 and CDR2 are KGHSH and LQKENI. DNA for the CDR3: TGTGCCAGCTCACCTCTTGGGACAGATCTTTATGGCTACACCTTC. Protein: CASSPLGTDLYGYTF.